This is a list of T cell receptor beta chains from one sample in a study of blood T cell repertoires in COVID-19. Data came from immunoSEQ multiplex PCR; TCRdb stores just in-frame clones and leaves some out. The table records almost 200,000 clones, around 79% of them present only once. The sample consisted of peripheral blood. All receptors come from a woman aged 40 to 50 with COVID-19, enrolled during active disease. The CDR3 runs from the conserved cysteine through the conserved F or W. D genes are given only for firm matches. Size tells how often a clone was seen (once, few, many) or the class of an expanded clone, and some rows leave it out.

TRBJ2-1	.	TRBD2	TRBV19	CASSMGTSDNEQFF	TGTGCCAGTAGTATGGGGACTAGCGACAATGAGCAGTTCTTC
TRBJ2-2	.	.	TRBV5-1	CASSETTPGELFF	TGCGCCAGCAGTGAGACAACTCCCGGGGAGCTGTTTTTT
TRBJ1-2	.	.	TRBV7-2	CASSRAGAMGGYTF	TGTGCCAGCAGCCGGGCAGGGGCCATGGGGGGCTACACCTTC
TRBJ1-2	.	.	TRBV5-4	CASSPMGGKGYTF	TGTGCCAGCAGCCCAATGGGAGGGAAGGGCTACACCTTC
TRBJ2-7	once	TRBD2	TRBV3-1/TRBV3-2	CASSQVGGGRAREQYF	TGTGCCAGCAGCCAAGTCGGGGGCGGGAGGGCGAGGGAGCAGTACTTC
TRBJ2-7	few	.	TRBV11-2	CASSLRTVPDSYEQYF	TGTGCCAGCAGCTTAAGGACAGTGCCCGACTCCTACGAGCAGTACTTC
TRBJ2-7	.	TRBD2	TRBV27	CASTRLAGGFYEQYF	TGTGCCAGCACCAGACTAGCGGGAGGGTTCTACGAGCAGTACTTC
TRBJ2-2	once	TRBD2	TRBV5-1	CASSLEYGLAITGELFF	TGCGCCAGCAGCTTGGAGTACGGACTAGCTATCACCGGGGAGCTGTTTTTT
TRBJ2-5	.	.	TRBV7-2	CASSLLEWETQYF	TGTGCCAGCAGCTTACTAGAGTGGGAGACCCAGTACTTC
TRBJ2-3	once	.	TRBV3-1/TRBV3-2	CASSQASTDTQYF	TGTGCCAGCAGCCAAGCTAGCACAGATACGCAGTATTTT
TRBJ2-3	.	TRBD2	TRBV27	CASRSGRVIPPDTQYF	TGTGCCAGCAGGAGCGGGAGGGTAATCCCCCCAGATACGCAGTATTTT
TRBJ2-7	.	TRBD2	TRBV6-5	CASTRTSGYEQYF	TGTGCCAGCACACGGACTAGCGGGTACGAGCAGTACTTC
TRBJ2-3	.	.	TRBV18	CASSLRVTDTQYF	TGTGCCAGCTCACTTCGAGTCACAGATACGCAGTATTTT
TRBJ2-6	.	.	TRBV23-1	CASVPLSGANVLTF	TGCGCCAGCGTTCCGCTATCTGGGGCCAACGTCCTGACTTTC
TRBJ2-1	.	.	TRBV9	CASSVGQDREQFF	TGTGCCAGCAGCGTAGGACAGGATAGGGAGCAGTTCTTC
TRBJ2-6	.	TRBD2	TRBV7-2	CASSPGGSGANVLTF	TGTGCCAGCAGCCCGGGGGGCTCTGGGGCCAACGTCCTGACTTTC
TRBJ2-2	.	TRBD2	TRBV5-1	CASTPGLAGAGHTGELFF	TGCGCCAGCACCCCTGGACTAGCGGGAGCGGGGCACACCGGGGAGCTGTTTTTT
TRBJ2-5	.	TRBD1	TRBV29-1	CSDSRQGFQETQYF	TGCAGCGACTCCCGACAGGGGTTCCAAGAGACCCAGTACTTC
TRBJ1-2	once	TRBD1	TRBV7-8	CASSFGTGGYGYTF	TGTGCCAGCAGCTTCGGGACAGGGGGCTATGGCTACACCTTC
TRBJ1-6	once	.	TRBV4-3	CASSQDFGGPNSPLHF	TGCGCCAGCAGCCAAGACTTTGGAGGCCCCAATTCACCCCTCCACTTT
TRBJ2-7	.	TRBD2	TRBV7-9	CASSSQGTSGVTYEQYF	TGTGCCAGCAGCTCCCAAGGGACTAGCGGGGTTACCTACGAGCAGTACTTC
TRBJ1-1	once	.	TRBV5-4	CASSLGTDAGAFF	TGTGCCAGCAGCTTGGGGACAGACGCCGGCGCTTTCTTT
TRBJ2-1	.	.	TRBV19	CASSIAQGSYNEQFF	TGTGCCAGTAGTATAGCCCAGGGTTCCTACAATGAGCAGTTCTTC
TRBJ1-1	.	TRBD1	TRBV6-5	CASRQTTGADTEAFF	TGTGCCAGCAGGCAGACAACAGGGGCGGACACTGAAGCTTTCTTT
TRBJ1-6	once	TRBD1	TRBV19	CASRTGGRLNNSPLHF	TGTGCCAGCCGGACAGGGGGCCGCTTGAATAATTCACCCCTCCACTTT
TRBJ2-7	.	TRBD2	TRBV7-6	CASRDAGGYSYEQYF	TGTGCCAGCCGCGACGCCGGGGGGTACTCCTACGAGCAGTACTTC
TRBJ2-1	few	.	TRBV11-3	CASSSRERGSYNEQFF	TGTGCCAGCAGCTCGAGGGAAAGAGGCTCCTACAATGAGCAGTTCTTC
TRBJ1-1	few	.	TRBV6-5	CASTSGFHTEAFF	TGTGCCAGCACCTCAGGGTTTCACACTGAAGCTTTCTTT
TRBJ2-1	.	.	TRBV27	CASSWAGSNEQFF	TGTGCCAGCAGTTGGGCCGGGAGCAATGAGCAGTTCTTC
TRBJ2-3	.	.	TRBV11-3	CASSNVPGHRTDTQYF	TGTGCCAGCAGTAACGTCCCGGGACACCGCACAGATACGCAGTATTTT
TRBJ2-1	.	.	TRBV7-8	CASSLDGGAGSYNEQFF	TGTGCCAGCAGCTTAGACGGGGGAGCGGGCTCCTACAATGAGCAGTTCTTC
TRBJ2-1	.	TRBD2	TRBV2	CASSDSGRAYNEQFF	TGTGCCAGCAGTGATAGCGGGAGGGCCTACAATGAGCAGTTCTTC
TRBJ1-2	.	.	TRBV7-9	CASSHRGYGYTF	TGTGCCAGCAGCCACCGAGGGTATGGCTACACCTTC
TRBJ1-5	.	.	TRBV12-3/TRBV12-4	CASSQQGNQPQHF	TGTGCCAGCAGCCAGCAGGGAAATCAGCCCCAGCATTTT
TRBJ1-4	.	.	TRBV7-8	CASSLIRPGISTNEKLFF	TGTGCCAGCAGCTTAATACGGCCAGGGATATCAACTAATGAAAAACTGTTTTTT
TRBJ2-7	.	.	TRBV7-5	CVRSLLPGGVGSYEQYF	TGTGTCAGAAGCTTATTACCCGGCGGGGTGGGCTCCTACGAGCAGTACTTC
TRBJ2-1	few	.	TRBV2	CASSEGRTANNEQFF	TGTGCCAGCAGTGAAGGACGGACTGCCAACAATGAGCAGTTCTTC
TRBJ2-1	once	.	TRBV5-6	CASSLWLAVDNEQFF	TGTGCCAGCAGCTTGTGGTTAGCGGTAGACAATGAGCAGTTCTTC
TRBJ1-1	.	.	TRBV12-5	CASGPTFGTEAFF	TGTGCTAGTGGGCCCACTTTCGGCACTGAAGCTTTCTTT
TRBJ1-1	.	.	TRBV11-2	CASSLGTVMNTEAFF	TGTGCCAGCAGCTTAGGAACTGTGATGAACACTGAAGCTTTCTTT
TRBJ1-5	.	.	TRBV30	CAWSGAQWNQPQHF	TGTGCCTGGAGTGGCGCACAGTGGAATCAGCCCCAGCATTTT
TRBJ2-1	.	TRBD1	TRBV7-6	CASSPGQYYNEQFF	TGTGCCAGCAGCCCGGGACAGTACTACAATGAGCAGTTCTTC
TRBJ1-6	.	TRBD1	TRBV24-1	CATQDRGGSPLHF	TGTGCCACCCAAGACAGGGGAGGGTCACCCCTCCACTTT
TRBJ2-5	.	TRBD2	TRBV2	CASRAGGSRETQYF	TGTGCCAGCAGGGCGGGGGGAAGCCGGGAGACCCAGTACTTC
TRBJ2-3	.	TRBD2	TRBV5-4	CASSIPLAGGGTDTQYF	TGTGCCAGCAGCATCCCTTTAGCGGGAGGGGGCACAGATACGCAGTATTTT